Listed below are T cell receptor beta chains from one sample, sequenced in a study of CD8 T cells in ankylosing spondylitis. A single record per CDR3 protein comes from TCRdb applying MiXCR to the 5' RACE reads. The data hold about 400,000 distinct CDR3 sequences, with about 20% observed a single time. The sample comprised blood, either unsorted or a sorted T cell fraction (not recorded which). The receptors originated from a male donor with ankylosing spondylitis or in good health (not recorded which). CDR3s include the opening cysteine and the closing phenylalanine or tryptophan. D genes are given only for firm matches. Clone sizes are given selectively: once, few, many, or a class where the clone is expanded.

CDR3aa: CASSEGLGAGVFQETQYF
CDR3nt: TGTGCCAGCAGTGAGGGTCTCGGGGCTGGAGTCTTCCAAGAGACCCAGTACTTC
d_gene: -
j_gene: TRBJ2-5
v_gene: TRBV2
abundance: -

CDR3aa: CASSQVELPPTDTQYF
CDR3nt: TGTGCCAGCAGCCAAGTCGAACTTCCTCCCACAGATACGCAGTATTTT
d_gene: -
j_gene: TRBJ2-3
v_gene: TRBV3-1
abundance: -

CDR3aa: CASSPFGGQETQYF
CDR3nt: TGTGCCAGCAGCCCCTTCGGGGGTCAAGAGACCCAGTACTTC
d_gene: -
j_gene: TRBJ2-5
v_gene: TRBV7-8
abundance: few

CDR3aa: CASSQVLAGGDYEQYF
CDR3nt: TGTGCCAGCAGCCAGGTACTAGCGGGGGGCGACTACGAGCAGTACTTC
d_gene: TRBD2
j_gene: TRBJ2-7
v_gene: TRBV4-2
abundance: -

CDR3aa: CASSPGSGNTIYF
CDR3nt: TGTGCCAGCAGCCCAGGTTCCGGAAACACCATATATTTT
d_gene: -
j_gene: TRBJ1-3
v_gene: TRBV12-3/TRBV12-4
abundance: few

CDR3aa: CASRLAADTGELFF
CDR3nt: TGTGCCAGCAGATTGGCAGCCGACACCGGGGAGCTGTTTTTT
d_gene: -
j_gene: TRBJ2-2
v_gene: TRBV2
abundance: -

CDR3aa: CASSLSPNTGDEKLFF
CDR3nt: TGTGCCAGCAGCTTGTCTCCCAATACAGGGGACGAAAAACTGTTTTTT
d_gene: TRBD1
j_gene: TRBJ1-4
v_gene: TRBV5-6
abundance: -

CDR3aa: CASSEFLEYQETQYF
CDR3nt: TGTGCCAGCAGTGAATTTTTGGAGTACCAAGAGACCCAGTACTTC
d_gene: -
j_gene: TRBJ2-5
v_gene: TRBV25-1
abundance: -

CDR3aa: CSAVDRVDYEQYF
CDR3nt: TGCAGTGCAGTTGACAGGGTCGACTACGAGCAGTACTTC
d_gene: TRBD1
j_gene: TRBJ2-7
v_gene: TRBV20-1
abundance: -

CDR3aa: CASSYTDDYGYTF
CDR3nt: TGTGCCAGCAGTTACACGGATGACTATGGCTACACCTTC
d_gene: -
j_gene: TRBJ1-2
v_gene: TRBV6-5
abundance: -

CDR3aa: CASSQGSGVDTQYF
CDR3nt: TGTGCCAGCAGCCAAGGATCCGGGGTAGATACGCAGTATTTT
d_gene: -
j_gene: TRBJ2-3
v_gene: TRBV3-1
abundance: -

CDR3aa: CASSLDPSVSLSEQYF
CDR3nt: TGTGCCAGCAGCTTAGACCCTAGTGTATCTTTGAGTGAGCAGTACTTC
d_gene: -
j_gene: TRBJ2-7
v_gene: TRBV7-9
abundance: -

CDR3aa: CASRDRQGVSTEAFF
CDR3nt: TGTGCCAGCAGAGATCGTCAGGGGGTGAGCACTGAAGCTTTCTTT
d_gene: TRBD1
j_gene: TRBJ1-1
v_gene: TRBV6-2/TRBV6-3
abundance: -

CDR3aa: CASSVLRYNEQFF
CDR3nt: TGTGCCAGTAGTGTGCTCCGGTACAATGAGCAGTTCTTC
d_gene: -
j_gene: TRBJ2-1
v_gene: TRBV19
abundance: few

CDR3aa: CASSHRRDGDEQFF
CDR3nt: TGTGCCAGCAGCCACCGAAGGGATGGGGATGAGCAGTTCTTC
d_gene: -
j_gene: TRBJ2-1
v_gene: TRBV7-9
abundance: few

CDR3aa: CASSFGRDEQYF
CDR3nt: TGTGCCAGCAGCTTCGGGAGGGATGAGCAGTACTTC
d_gene: TRBD2
j_gene: TRBJ2-7
v_gene: TRBV7-9
abundance: -

CDR3aa: CASSLAGRLNEQFF
CDR3nt: TGTGCCAGCAGTTTGGCCGGCAGGCTAAATGAGCAGTTCTTC
d_gene: -
j_gene: TRBJ2-1
v_gene: TRBV12-3/TRBV12-4
abundance: -

CDR3aa: CAAAGGPYEQYF
CDR3nt: TGTGCCGCGGCGGGCGGACCCTACGAGCAGTACTTC
d_gene: -
j_gene: TRBJ2-7
v_gene: TRBV7-2
abundance: -

CDR3aa: CAAGQGNYEQYF
CDR3nt: TGTGCCGCCGGACAGGGGAACTACGAGCAGTACTTC
d_gene: TRBD1
j_gene: TRBJ2-7
v_gene: TRBV10-3
abundance: few

CDR3aa: CASSEPTGGFAGELFF
CDR3nt: TGTGCCAGCAGTGAGCCGACAGGCGGTTTTGCCGGGGAGCTGTTTTTT
d_gene: -
j_gene: TRBJ2-2
v_gene: TRBV2
abundance: -

CDR3aa: CSASWGDTIYF
CDR3nt: TGCAGTGCTTCCTGGGGGGACACCATATATTTT
d_gene: -
j_gene: TRBJ1-3
v_gene: TRBV20-1
abundance: -

CDR3aa: CASSAAGGVGDTQYF
CDR3nt: TGTGCCAGCAGTGCCGCGGGGGGCGTAGGAGATACGCAGTATTTT
d_gene: TRBD2
j_gene: TRBJ2-3
v_gene: TRBV12-3/TRBV12-4
abundance: few

CDR3aa: CASSSLGGTHRDTQYF
CDR3nt: TGTGCCAGCAGCTCCCTAGGTGGGACCCACCGGGATACGCAGTATTTT
d_gene: -
j_gene: TRBJ2-3
v_gene: TRBV9
abundance: few

CDR3aa: CASTTRTGGWNEQFF
CDR3nt: TGTGCCAGCACAACCCGGACAGGGGGCTGGAATGAGCAGTTCTTC
d_gene: TRBD1
j_gene: TRBJ2-1
v_gene: TRBV6-1
abundance: -

CDR3aa: CASSLRQGWADTQYF
CDR3nt: TGTGCCAGCAGCCTGCGACAGGGGTGGGCAGATACGCAGTATTTT
d_gene: TRBD1
j_gene: TRBJ2-3
v_gene: TRBV7-9
abundance: -

CDR3aa: CASRWTGEGYGYTF
CDR3nt: TGTGCCAGCAGGTGGACAGGGGAAGGCTATGGCTACACCTTC
d_gene: TRBD1
j_gene: TRBJ1-2
v_gene: TRBV12-3/TRBV12-4
abundance: -

CDR3aa: CASSKWGANTEAFF
CDR3nt: TGTGCCAGCAGTAAGTGGGGGGCGAACACTGAAGCTTTCTTT
d_gene: -
j_gene: TRBJ1-1
v_gene: TRBV6-1
abundance: -

CDR3aa: CSVEWVTGNNEQFF
CDR3nt: TGCAGCGTTGAATGGGTGACAGGTAACAATGAGCAGTTCTTC
d_gene: -
j_gene: TRBJ2-1
v_gene: TRBV29-1
abundance: -

CDR3aa: CASSWSSGGDENIQYF
CDR3nt: TGCGCCAGCAGCTGGTCGAGCGGGGGGGATGAAAACATTCAGTACTTC
d_gene: TRBD2
j_gene: TRBJ2-4
v_gene: TRBV5-1
abundance: -

CDR3aa: CASSLGAAGTATDTQYF
CDR3nt: TGTGCCAGCAGCTTAGGGGCCGCCGGGACAGCGACAGATACGCAGTATTTT
d_gene: TRBD1
j_gene: TRBJ2-3
v_gene: TRBV7-8
abundance: -

CDR3aa: CSVEDTLGGIYEQYF
CDR3nt: TGCAGCGTTGAAGACACCCTGGGGGGGATCTACGAGCAGTACTTC
d_gene: TRBD2
j_gene: TRBJ2-7
v_gene: TRBV29-1
abundance: few

CDR3aa: CSARDLRDGGYEQYF
CDR3nt: TGCAGTGCTAGGGACCTCCGGGACGGCGGCTACGAGCAGTACTTC
d_gene: -
j_gene: TRBJ2-7
v_gene: TRBV20-1
abundance: -

CDR3aa: CASRPTGQGLETQYF
CDR3nt: TGTGCCAGCAGACCCACGGGACAGGGGTTGGAGACCCAGTACTTC
d_gene: TRBD1
j_gene: TRBJ2-5
v_gene: TRBV28
abundance: -

CDR3aa: CASSYGTGIDQPQHF
CDR3nt: TGTGCCAGCAGTTATGGGACAGGGATTGATCAGCCCCAGCATTTT
d_gene: TRBD1
j_gene: TRBJ1-5
v_gene: TRBV28
abundance: few

CDR3aa: CASSSRDTGELFF
CDR3nt: TGTGCCAGCAGTTCCAGGGACACCGGGGAGCTGTTTTTT
d_gene: -
j_gene: TRBJ2-2
v_gene: TRBV12-3/TRBV12-4
abundance: -

CDR3aa: CASSQEPGGFYEQYF
CDR3nt: TGTGCCAGCAGCCAAGAACCGGGCGGGTTCTACGAGCAGTACTTC
d_gene: -
j_gene: TRBJ2-7
v_gene: TRBV14
abundance: few

CDR3aa: CASRGTSGGSTDTQYF
CDR3nt: TGTGCCAGCAGAGGGACTAGCGGGGGGAGCACAGATACGCAGTATTTT
d_gene: TRBD2
j_gene: TRBJ2-3
v_gene: TRBV27
abundance: few

CDR3aa: CASSPQVGGGHNEQFF
CDR3nt: TGTGCCAGCAGTCCCCAGGTGGGGGGGGGTCATAATGAGCAGTTCTTC
d_gene: TRBD2
j_gene: TRBJ2-1
v_gene: TRBV4-2
abundance: few

CDR3aa: CSVRTGFGNTIYF
CDR3nt: TGCAGCGTTCGGACAGGGTTCGGAAACACCATATATTTT
d_gene: TRBD1
j_gene: TRBJ1-3
v_gene: TRBV29-1
abundance: -

CDR3aa: CASSLPSNTEAFF
CDR3nt: TGTGCCAGCAGTTTACCGAGCAACACTGAAGCTTTCTTT
d_gene: -
j_gene: TRBJ1-1
v_gene: TRBV12-3/TRBV12-4
abundance: few

CDR3aa: CASSDFSEAVGEQYF
CDR3nt: TGTGCCAGCAGCGATTTTTCAGAGGCGGTCGGCGAGCAGTACTTC
d_gene: -
j_gene: TRBJ2-7
v_gene: TRBV6-1
abundance: -

CDR3aa: CASSPGSGRDEQFF
CDR3nt: TGTGCCAGCAGTCCCGGGTCGGGCAGGGATGAGCAGTTCTTC
d_gene: -
j_gene: TRBJ2-1
v_gene: TRBV5-6
abundance: -

CDR3aa: CSLAGQGVPDTQYF
CDR3nt: TGCAGCCTTGCGGGACAGGGTGTTCCAGATACGCAGTATTTT
d_gene: TRBD1
j_gene: TRBJ2-3
v_gene: TRBV29-1
abundance: few

CDR3aa: CSARDDRGWLNEQFF
CDR3nt: TGCAGTGCTAGAGATGATAGGGGATGGCTTAATGAGCAGTTCTTC
d_gene: -
j_gene: TRBJ2-1
v_gene: TRBV20-1
abundance: few

CDR3aa: CASSPGLGLKGYTF
CDR3nt: TGTGCCAGCAGCCCAGGTCTAGGGTTGAAGGGCTACACCTTC
d_gene: -
j_gene: TRBJ1-2
v_gene: TRBV12-3/TRBV12-4
abundance: few

CDR3aa: CASSLLGQGYEQYF
CDR3nt: TGTGCCAGCAGTTTATTGGGACAGGGCTACGAGCAGTACTTC
d_gene: TRBD1
j_gene: TRBJ2-7
v_gene: TRBV27
abundance: many

CDR3aa: CASSPTRMNTEAFF
CDR3nt: TGTGCCAGCAGCCCGACAAGGATGAACACTGAAGCTTTCTTT
d_gene: -
j_gene: TRBJ1-1
v_gene: TRBV12-3/TRBV12-4
abundance: few

CDR3aa: CASSKARAGGENTEAFF
CDR3nt: TGTGCCAGCAGCAAAGCGAGGGCAGGGGGCGAGAACACTGAAGCTTTCTTT
d_gene: -
j_gene: TRBJ1-1
v_gene: TRBV21-1
abundance: -

CDR3aa: CASSLIGGPRGGTGELFF
CDR3nt: TGTGCCAGCAGCTTAATTGGGGGACCCCGGGGCGGCACCGGGGAGCTGTTTTTT
d_gene: -
j_gene: TRBJ2-2
v_gene: TRBV13
abundance: -

CDR3aa: CATSDYPGNNSEAFF
CDR3nt: TGTGCCACCAGTGATTACCCGGGGAACAACTCTGAAGCTTTCTTT
d_gene: -
j_gene: TRBJ1-1
v_gene: TRBV24-1
abundance: few